A single sample is the source of the 16 T cell receptor beta chains below, sequenced in a study of post-analysis software for immune sequencing data. These receptors lack a known antigen. Every TCR beta cDNA library bore unique molecular identifiers. One entry per CDR3 protein results from TCRdb running MiXCR on the PCR reads. The sample carries roughly 800,000 distinct CDR3 sequences, about 27% recorded once. Study-wide results and limits: A handful of TRBV segments were significantly more frequent in patients than in controls. TRBV5-6, TRBV5-1 and TRBV20-1 were among these segments.

The sequenced sample was blood. The receptors were sampled from a girl aged 10-17 years with multiple sclerosis.

The rearrangement uses TRBV7-2 and TRBJ1-1; possible D gene TRBD1, 6 bases. Trimming took 0 bases from V and 8 from J, leaving 10 bases between them. This CDR3 has 13 amino acids. Germline V gives CDR1 SGHTA, CDR2 FQGNSA. DNA for the CDR3: TGTGCCAGCAGCTTAGCGCTGGGGGGCGAAGCTTTCTTT. It translates to CASSLALGGEAFF. Full variable domain (missing parts from reference TRBV7-2 and TRBJ1-1): GAGVSQSPSNKVTEKGKDVELRCDPISGHTALYWYRQSLGQGLEFLIYFQGNSAPDKSGLPSDRFSAERTGGSVSTLTIQRTQQEDSAVYLCASSLALGGEAFFGQGTRLTVV.

To note about this clonotype: The junction departs from the called germline gene at one end, perhaps through a read error. The rearrangement links TRBV7-2 to TRBJ2-6; possible D gene TRBD1, 6 bases. From germline, CDR1 is SGHTA and CDR2 FQGNSA. The CDR3 runs to 15 residues. CDR3 in amino acids: CASSGGQPGANALTF. The DNA of the CDR3 is TGTGCCAGCAGCGGAGGACAGCCTGGGGCCAACGCCCTGACTTTC.

The V gene is TRBV4-3, the J gene TRBJ1-1; D gene ambiguous. Germline assignment: CDR1 LGHNA and CDR2 YSLEER. Trimming pared 8 bases from V and 0 bases from J, leaving 10 bases between. The CDR3 totals 13 residues. The CDR3, as DNA: TGCGCCAGCGCCCGCCAGGTGAACACTGAAGCTTTCTTT. Translating gives CASARQVNTEAFF.

The gene calls are TRBV12-3 or TRBV12-4 and TRBJ2-2; D tentatively fits TRBD1 or TRBD2 (5 bases each). The CDR3 has 12 residues. Trimming left V 9 bases short and J 7 bases short, with 12 bases between. CDR3 DNA: TGTGCCAGTAGCTGGGACCTCGGGGAGCTGTTTTTT. Protein: CASSWDLGELFF.

The chain has TRBV10-3 and TRBJ2-1; 7 bases match TRBD2. The CDR3 has 15 residues. The V gene's germline CDR1 is ENHRY and CDR2 SYGVKD. The ends lost 7 bases at V and 7 bases at J; junction bases unmatched: 13. CDR3 DNA: TGTGCCATCACCCCTAATGGCGGGGGTATGAATGAGCAGTTCTTC. The encoded protein is CAITPNGGGMNEQFF.

Notes on this clonotype: Germline and junction disagree at one end, which may indicate a read error. CDR3 loop: CASSRGTGIAAPTDTQDF. The CDR3 DNA follows: TGTGCCAGCAGCCGCGGGACAGGGATAGCGGCTCCCACAGATACGCAGGATTTT. The rearrangement links TRBV6-1 to TRBJ2-3, with 9 bases matching TRBD1. The V gene's germline CDR1 is MNHNS and CDR2 SASEGT. The CDR3 loop spans 18 amino acids.

The chain has TRBV5-1 and TRBJ1-2, with 8 bases fitting TRBD1. Looked up from germline, CDR1 is SGHRS and CDR2 is YFSETQ. This CDR3 spans 13 amino acids. Trimming at V came to 3 bases and at J to 8 bases, leaving 6 bases not matched to a gene. The CDR3 reads CASSSPGGAGYTF. In nucleotides, the CDR3 is TGCGCCAGCAGCTCCCCAGGGGGCGCAGGCTACACCTTC.

There are a few counts of this clonotype. The J gene is TRBJ2-7, the V gene TRBV20-1; no clear D. V was clipped by 6 bases and J by 2 bases, with 17 bases between them. CDR1 and CDR2 from the germline V gene are DFQATT and SNEGSKA (reference sequence). The CDR3 is made up of 14 amino acids. The CDR3 DNA follows: TGCAGTGCCTCGGGCAGAGGCCTGGCCTACGAGCAGTACTTC. Translated, it gives CSASGRGLAYEQYF.

This clonotype was recorded a few times. V gene TRBV6-2 or TRBV6-3 combines with J gene TRBJ2-7; D may be TRBD1 (6 bases). CDR1 MNHEY and CDR2 SVGEGT come from the germline V gene. The CDR3 is 15 amino acids. The V gene lost 6 bases and the J gene lost 3 bases, with 18 bases spanning the gap. CDR3 protein: CASSPSRTDYYEQYF. In DNA, the CDR3 is TGTGCCAGCAGCCCTTCGCGGACAGACTACTACGAGCAGTACTTC.

The chain is built from TRBV24-1 and TRBJ1-5; 12 bases line up with TRBD1. The V gene's germline CDR1 is KGHDR and CDR2 SFDVKD. J was trimmed by 4 bases and V by 9 bases; bases with no gene match: 3. The CDR3 is 14 residues long. CDR3 protein: CATGGQGANQPQHF. CDR3 nucleotides: TGTGCCACCGGGGGACAGGGGGCGAATCAGCCCCAGCATTTT.

Worth noting for this clonotype: A much more abundant neighbour one base away suggests this may be a read error. The rearrangement joins TRBV29-1 to TRBJ2-7; tentative D call: TRBD1 (6 bases). The V and J ends lost 6 bases and 0 bases respectively, with 12 bases between them. Looked up from germline, CDR1 is SQVTM and CDR2 is ANQGSEA. The CDR3 covers 13 residues. CDR3 region: CSVVRTASYEQYF. Here the CDR3 DNA reads TGCAGCGTCGTTCGGACAGCCTCCTACGAGCAGTACTTC.

The chain recombines TRBV7-9 with TRBJ1-2; D is unresolved. V dropped 3 bases and J dropped 1 base, with 15 bases sitting between them. The CDR3 runs 16 residues. Germline V gene lookup returns CDR1 SEHNR and CDR2 FQNEAQ (reference sequence). The CDR3 nucleotides are TGTGCCAGCAGCTTGGGTGACGGACTTTTTAACTATGGCTACACCTTC. Translating it yields CASSLGDGLFNYGYTF.

In regard to this clonotype: One end of the junction varies from germline; a read error may be responsible. The chain joins TRBV7-7 to TRBJ2-5; TRBD1 or TRBD2 may be the D gene (5 bases each). Germline V gene sequence: CDR1 SSHAT, CDR2 FNYEAQ (reference sequence). This CDR3 comprises 15 residues. The CDR3 protein is CASSLGREYQETQYF. The CDR3 DNA follows: TGTGCTAGCAGCTTGGGCAGGGAGTACCAAGAGACCCAGTACTTC.

This clonotype was found a few times. This chain links TRBV10-1 with TRBJ1-1, with D perhaps TRBD1 (5 bases). This CDR3 is built from 14 residues. V dropped 6 bases and J dropped 5 bases, with 16 bases sitting between them. Looked up from germline, CDR1 is WNHNN and CDR2 is SYGVQD (reference sequence). CDR3 sequence: CASRASGEGTEAFF. The CDR3 DNA is TGCGCCAGCAGGGCCTCGGGAGAGGGGACTGAAGCTTTCTTT.

This clonotype appeared a few times. The CDR3 coding sequence is TGTGCCAGCAGTTCCGATAGCGGCTTAAGCTCCTACAATGAGCAGTTCTTC. This codes for CASSSDSGLSSYNEQFF. The chain recombines TRBV6-5 with TRBJ2-1; D perhaps matches TRBD2 (6 bases). Germline CDR1 MNHEY, CDR2 SVGAGI. V was trimmed by 4 bases and J by 0 bases, leaving 16 bases between them. The CDR3 contains 17 residues.

The rearrangement uses TRBV25-1 and TRBJ2-1; D assignment may be TRBD1 or TRBD2 (5 bases each). Germline loops: CDR1 MGHDK, CDR2 SYGVNS. V lost 6 bases, J lost 10 bases, and 13 bases lay in between. This CDR3 has 12 amino acids. In nucleotides, the CDR3 is TGTGCCAGCAGCCTCGGGGCAATCGAGCAGTTCTTC. Its translation is CASSLGAIEQFF.